The rows below give T cell receptor beta chains drawn from one sample of a study of blood T cells in healthy people across ages. TCRdb used MiXCR to reprocess the 5' RACE reads, holding one entry per CDR3 protein. The sample yields some 1.6 million distinct CDR3 sequences, roughly 32% seen once. The sample consisted of blood. These receptors were obtained from a woman between 25 and 40 years old in good health. Each CDR3 is given with its conserved first and last residue. Each record gives: clone size, D gene, J gene, V gene, CDR3 DNA, CDR3 protein. The D gene is left open where the match is weak. Not all rows give a size; the values are once, few, many and, for expanded clones, a class.

NA | TRBD2 | TRBJ2-1 | TRBV9 | TGTGCCCGCAGCTCCTCGACTAGCGTTAACAATGAGCAGTTCTTC | CARSSSTSVNNEQFF
NA | NA | TRBJ1-5 | TRBV27 | TGTGCCAGCAGCCCCTGGGGGGGGGCCAATCAGCCCCAGCATTTT | CASSPWGGANQPQHF
NA | NA | TRBJ2-5 | TRBV5-1 | TGCGCCAGCAGCTTGCTGGGGGCAATACGAAAGACCCAGTACTTC | CASSLLGAIRKTQYF
NA | NA | TRBJ2-3 | TRBV3-1 | TGTGCCAGCAGCCAAGGGGGCCCCCTTCGGGTGTCAGATACGCAGTATTTT | CASSQGGPLRVSDTQYF
few | TRBD1 | TRBJ2-3 | TRBV20-1 | TGCAGTGCTAGGAACAGGGGTCCTTCTGATACGCAGTATTTT | CSARNRGPSDTQYF
NA | NA | TRBJ1-5 | TRBV2 | TGTGCCAGCAGTGATTGGCACAATCAGCCCCAGCATTTT | CASSDWHNQPQHF
few | TRBD2 | TRBJ2-1 | TRBV5-4 | TGTGCCAGCAGCGCCGGGACTACACCTTACAATGAGCAGTTCTTC | CASSAGTTPYNEQFF
few | NA | TRBJ2-3 | TRBV29-1 | TGCAGCCCCCGGGGATTCCAGGCGGGGGATACGCAGTATTTT | CSPRGFQAGDTQYF
NA | TRBD2 | TRBJ2-3 | TRBV6-5 | TGTGCCAGCAGTTATCAGGCGGGAGGTAGCACAGATACGCAGTATTTT | CASSYQAGGSTDTQYF
NA | TRBD1 | TRBJ2-2 | TRBV3-1 | TGTGCCAGCAGCCACCGGGACAGGTACACCGGGGAGCGGTTTTTT | CASSHRDRYTGERFF
NA | NA | TRBJ2-1 | TRBV29-1 | TGCAGCGTTAATTCCTGGGTCGAGTCCTACAATGAGCAGTTCTTC | CSVNSWVESYNEQFF
NA | NA | TRBJ2-2 | TRBV5-1 | TGCGCCAGCAGCTTCGTGGGAAGGGCGATAACGAACACCGGGGAGCTGTTTTTT | CASSFVGRAITNTGELFF
NA | TRBD2 | TRBJ2-3 | TRBV2 | TGTGCCAGCAGTACCACTAACGGGAGGGCCGGAGATACGCAGTATTTT | CASSTTNGRAGDTQYF
NA | NA | TRBJ1-4 | TRBV29-1 | TGCAGCGCCGGTACAGGGCATAATGAAAAACTGTTTTTT | CSAGTGHNEKLFF
NA | NA | TRBJ2-3 | TRBV29-1 | TGCAGCGTTGTAGGGCAGGGACACACAGATACGCAGTATTTT | CSVVGQGHTDTQYF
few | NA | TRBJ1-2 | TRBV21-1 | TGTGCCAGCAGCAAAAACTCCGGGACAGGGAACTATGGCTACACCTTC | CASSKNSGTGNYGYTF
NA | NA | TRBJ1-5 | TRBV21-1 | TGTGCCAGCGGCAATACAGGGGGGTGTGGGTTACAGCCCCAGCATTTT | CASGNTGGCGLQPQHF
few | TRBD1 | TRBJ1-4 | TRBV12-3/TRBV12-4 | TGTGCCAGCAGACTTAGCCACAGGGGTAATGAAAAACTGTTTTTT | CASRLSHRGNEKLFF
many | NA | TRBJ2-4 | TRBV28 | TGTGCCAGCAGTTCACCTACTCGAGTCAAAAACATTCAGTACTTC | CASSSPTRVKNIQYF
NA | NA | TRBJ2-3 | TRBV5-1 | TGCGCCAGCAGCACGGGGCCTCCCACAGATACGCAGTATTTT | CASSTGPPTDTQYF
few | TRBD2 | TRBJ2-2 | TRBV29-1 | TGCAGCGTTGGGACTAGCGGCTCGAACACCGGGGAGCTGTTTTTT | CSVGTSGSNTGELFF
NA | NA | TRBJ2-3 | TRBV27 | TGTGCCAGCAGCTGGGCGGGTCCAGATACGCAGTATTTT | CASSWAGPDTQYF
NA | NA | TRBJ2-1 | TRBV4-2 | TGTGCCAGCAGCCAAGAGACGGGGGCCTGGGAGCAGTTCTTC | CASSQETGAWEQFF
NA | NA | TRBJ1-1 | TRBV12-3/TRBV12-4 | TGTGCCAGCAGTTTAGCGCCCAACGGGTTGGACACTGAAGCTTTCTTT | CASSLAPNGLDTEAFF
few | NA | TRBJ2-3 | TRBV20-1 | TGCAGCGGTATTTATAGCACAGATACGCAGTATTTT | CSGIYSTDTQYF
few | NA | TRBJ2-7 | TRBV28 | TGTGCCAGCAGTTTGAAGAACTCCTACGAGCAGTACTTC | CASSLKNSYEQYF
few | NA | TRBJ1-2 | TRBV7-2 | TGTGCCAGCAGCGCGGAAGTGGGTGGCTACACCTTC | CASSAEVGGYTF
few | NA | TRBJ2-1 | TRBV21-1 | TGTGCCAGCAGCGGGGGGACTAGCGGGAGTAGCGTAGACAATGAGCAGTTCTTC | CASSGGTSGSSVDNEQFF
NA | TRBD2 | TRBJ2-7 | TRBV12-3/TRBV12-4 | TGTGCCAGCAGTTTAATTGAGACTAGCGGGAAGGACGAGCAGTACTTC | CASSLIETSGKDEQYF
NA | NA | TRBJ1-1 | TRBV7-8 | TGTGCCAGCAGCTTCCTACCGGGCGGTAACACTGAAGCTTTCTTT | CASSFLPGGNTEAFF
many | TRBD2 | TRBJ2-3 | TRBV5-1 | TGTGCCAGCAGCTTGGGACTAGCGCCAGATACGCAGTATTTT | CASSLGLAPDTQYF
NA | TRBD1 | TRBJ2-5 | TRBV15 | TGTGCCACCAGCTTCTACGACAGGGCGGCAGAGACCCAGTACTTC | CATSFYDRAAETQYF
NA | NA | TRBJ1-2 | TRBV2 | TGTGCCAGCAGTGAAGCGCTAACAGCCTCGGGCTACACCTTC | CASSEALTASGYTF
few | NA | TRBJ2-7 | TRBV28 | TGTGCCAGCAGTTATCACCTCGAGCAGTACTTC | CASSYHLEQYF
few | NA | TRBJ2-1 | TRBV20-1 | TGCAGTGCTAACGACCGGGACGTCAGTTCCTACAATGAGCAGTTCTTC | CSANDRDVSSYNEQFF
NA | NA | TRBJ2-5 | TRBV5-1 | TGCGCCAGCAGCTTGGGCGCTAGCGCCGAAGAGACCCAGTACTTC | CASSLGASAEETQYF
few | NA | TRBJ2-7 | TRBV27 | TGTGCCAGCAGTTCGAACCGACCGGGGGCCTACGAGCAGTACTTC | CASSSNRPGAYEQYF
NA | NA | TRBJ2-3 | TRBV27 | TGTGTCAGCAGACTAGAAGGGACTAGCACAGATACGCAGTATTTT | CVSRLEGTSTDTQYF
NA | NA | TRBJ2-1 | TRBV11-2 | TGTGCCAGCAGCTTAGAGGGGTGGAATGAGCAGTTCTTC | CASSLEGWNEQFF
many | TRBD1 | TRBJ2-7 | TRBV5-1 | TGCGCCAGCAGCCTCGGACAGGGGGCGCCCTACGAGCAGTACTTC | CASSLGQGAPYEQYF
NA | TRBD2 | TRBJ2-1 | TRBV9 | TGTGCCAGCAGCGTAGGCCCGGGGGGGCCCGTTAGCCCCCACAATGAGCAGTTCTTC | CASSVGPGGPVSPHNEQFF
NA | NA | TRBJ2-3 | TRBV20-1 | TGCAGTGCTAGAGATCAGGGTGCGGCGGACGGTACAGATACGCAGTATTTT | CSARDQGAADGTDTQYF
NA | NA | TRBJ1-1 | TRBV20-1 | TGCAGTGCTAGAGTCAGTAGCCTTACCCCAGCTTTCTTT | CSARVSSLTPAFF
few | NA | TRBJ1-1 | TRBV20-1 | TGCAGTGCTAGAGACCCAGTTGAGACTGAAGCTTTCTTT | CSARDPVETEAFF
few | TRBD1 | TRBJ1-1 | TRBV7-3 | TGTGCCAGCGGAGGGGGCGTGGGGACTGAAGCTTTCTTT | CASGGGVGTEAFF